These T cell receptor beta chains were read from a single sample in a study of human T cells and chemical hapten exposure. In TCRdb, the RACE reads were re-called with MiXCR into one record per CDR3 protein. The sample gives under 40,000 distinct CDR3 sequences, around 10% of which show up once; about 2.1% is in the top ten. The material sequenced was whole blood, taken in connection with sensitization to the hapten diphenylcyclopropenone (DPC). These receptors all come from a woman in her forties with alopecia areata. Some clones in this sample may be carry-over from other donors' samples. CDR3s include the opening cysteine and the closing phenylalanine or tryptophan. The D gene is left open where the match is weak. Clone size appears in some rows only: once, few, many, or a class for an expanded clone.

abundance,d_gene,j_gene,v_gene,CDR3aa,CDR3nt
few,-,TRBJ1-2,TRBV7-8,CASSLRTDLARGYTF,TGTGCCAGCAGCCTCAGGACCGACCTCGCTAGGGGCTACACCTTC
-,-,TRBJ2-3,TRBV11-3,CASSVRDDEAGTQYF,TGTGCCAGCAGCGTCCGGGACGACGAAGCGGGTACGCAGTATTTT
many,TRBD1,TRBJ1-1,TRBV7-3,CASSSHRLTGGEEAFF,TGTGCCAGCAGCTCGCACCGACTGACAGGGGGCGAGGAAGCTTTCTTT
few,TRBD2,TRBJ2-1,TRBV28,CASSLGLAGVTEQFF,TGTGCCAGCAGTTTAGGACTAGCGGGAGTAACTGAGCAGTTCTTC
many,TRBD1,TRBJ1-5,TRBV4-1,CASSRTGLGQPQHF,TGCGCCAGCAGCAGGACAGGGCTCGGACAGCCCCAGCATTTT
few,-,TRBJ1-2,TRBV29-1,CSVEGGYTF,TGCAGCGTTGAAGGTGGCTACACCTTC
many,-,TRBJ2-1,TRBV30,CAWTIIYNEQFF,TGTGCCTGGACAATCATCTACAATGAGCAGTTCTTC
many,-,TRBJ2-3,TRBV21-1,CASNPRAGGTSTDTQYF,TGTGCCAGCAACCCCCGAGCTGGCGGGACTAGCACAGATACGCAGTATTTT
few,TRBD2,TRBJ2-1,TRBV7-2,CASSLTSGMYNEQFF,TGTGCCAGCAGCTTAACTAGCGGGATGTACAATGAGCAGTTCTTC
few,-,TRBJ2-1,TRBV7-2,CASSLQVRDEQFF,TGTGCCAGCAGCCTCCAGGTCCGCGATGAGCAGTTCTTC
many,-,TRBJ1-5,TRBV2,CASSVGQTLSNQPQHF,TGTGCCAGCAGCGTTGGACAGACCCTTTCCAATCAGCCCCAGCATTTT
few,-,TRBJ1-2,TRBV11-3,CASSLTGLRGYTF,TGTGCCAGCAGCTTAACAGGGTTGAGAGGCTACACCTTC
-,-,TRBJ2-3,TRBV29-1,CSVGTGGADTQYF,TGCAGCGTTGGTACAGGGGGGGCGGATACGCAGTATTTT
-,-,TRBJ1-4,TRBV18,CASSPPGSLNNEKLFF,TGTGCCAGCTCACCACCAGGCTCCCTAAATAATGAAAAACTGTTTTTT
many,TRBD1,TRBJ2-3,TRBV29-1,CSVLRQGADTQYF,TGCAGCGTCCTGCGACAGGGGGCTGATACGCAGTATTTT
many,-,TRBJ1-5,TRBV7-7,CASSPGRDQPQHF,TGTGCCAGCAGCCCAGGCCGGGATCAGCCCCAGCATTTT
medium-sized,-,TRBJ2-3,TRBV4-2,CASSPRADTQYF,TGTGCCAGCAGCCCACGAGCAGATACGCAGTATTTT
-,TRBD2,TRBJ2-5,TRBV28,CASSRSGGPNRQETQYF,TGTGCCAGCAGTCGGTCGGGGGGGCCGAATCGCCAAGAGACCCAGTACTTC
-,TRBD1,TRBJ1-4,TRBV20-1,CSARPGQLNEKLFF,TGCAGTGCTAGACCGGGACAGCTTAATGAAAAACTGTTTTTT
many,-,TRBJ2-7,TRBV18,CASSPKDSLGEQYF,TGTGCCAGCTCACCAAAGGATTCCCTAGGAGAGCAGTACTTC
many,-,TRBJ2-3,TRBV19,CASSIGAGTSTDTQYF,TGTGCCAGTAGTATAGGTGCAGGAACTAGCACAGATACGCAGTATTTT
-,TRBD1,TRBJ1-3,TRBV5-5,CASRRDSGNTIYF,TGTGCCAGCAGACGGGACAGCGGAAACACCATATATTTT
-,TRBD1,TRBJ2-6,TRBV28,CASSSGQGRSF,TGTGCCAGCAGTTCAGGACAGGGCAGGTCTTTC
few,-,TRBJ1-5,TRBV12-3/TRBV12-4,CASSPTGFRNQPQHF,TGTGCCAGCAGTCCTACGGGCTTTCGCAATCAGCCCCAGCATTTT
many,-,TRBJ2-7,TRBV20-1,CSVLQSTSEQYF,TGCAGTGTCCTACAGTCAACCTCCGAGCAGTACTTC
few,-,TRBJ1-1,TRBV29-1,CSVAGPSNTEAFF,TGCAGCGTGGCCGGGCCCTCGAACACTGAAGCTTTCTTT
few,TRBD2,TRBJ2-7,TRBV9,CASSVGSGGAGVEQYF,TGTGCCAGCAGCGTAGGTAGCGGGGGGGCCGGAGTCGAGCAGTACTTC
many,-,TRBJ2-1,TRBV7-8,CASSLGSYNEQFF,TGTGCCAGCAGCCTAGGTTCCTACAATGAGCAGTTCTTC
few,-,TRBJ2-7,TRBV4-1,CASSQEGNEQYF,TGCGCCAGCAGCCAAGAAGGGAACGAGCAGTACTTC
-,-,TRBJ2-2,TRBV6-1,CASRPASNTGELFF,TGTGCCAGCAGACCGGCCTCGAACACCGGGGAGCTGTTTTTT
many,TRBD2,TRBJ2-3,TRBV29-1,CSGSGTSGTRVDTQYF,TGCAGCGGCTCCGGGACTAGCGGGACCCGGGTAGATACGCAGTATTTT
few,TRBD1,TRBJ2-1,TRBV5-4,CASSSDQGAYNEQFF,TGTGCCAGCAGCTCAGATCAGGGGGCTTACAATGAGCAGTTCTTC
many,TRBD1,TRBJ2-7,TRBV28,CASSTWDRGLNEQYF,TGTGCCAGCAGTACCTGGGACAGGGGGCTTAACGAGCAGTACTTC
many,-,TRBJ2-7,TRBV12-3/TRBV12-4,CASSPPGGISYEQYF,TGTGCCAGCAGTCCCCCGGGGGGCATCTCCTACGAGCAGTACTTC
many,-,TRBJ2-5,TRBV19,CASSPGTRWGF,TGTGCCAGTAGCCCTGGGACCCGGTGGGGCTTC
many,TRBD1,TRBJ2-7,TRBV7-9,CASSLLAGTGFDYEQYF,TGTGCCAGCAGCTTACTCGCTGGGACAGGCTTCGACTACGAGCAGTACTTC
-,-,TRBJ2-3,TRBV28,CASSLRDPDTQYF,TGTGCCAGCAGTTTAAGGGATCCCGATACGCAGTATTTT
-,TRBD1,TRBJ2-5,TRBV5-6,CASSLAGGETQYF,TGTGCCAGCAGCTTGGCAGGGGGAGAGACCCAGTACTTC
few,-,TRBJ1-2,TRBV15,CATSRNSNYGYTF,TGTGCCACCAGCAGAAACAGTAACTATGGCTACACCTTC
many,-,TRBJ2-1,TRBV7-2,CASRAGTASYNEQFF,TGTGCCAGCAGGGCGGGGACAGCTTCCTACAATGAGCAGTTCTTC
many,-,TRBJ1-4,TRBV7-9,CASSLVAPNEKLFF,TGTGCCAGCAGCTTGGTGGCCCCTAATGAAAAACTGTTTTTT
-,TRBD1,TRBJ1-6,TRBV7-8,CASSSWTGSNSPLHF,TGTGCCAGCAGCTCTTGGACAGGGAGTAATTCACCCCTCCACTTT